The source of this T cell receptor (beta chain) is a study of T cell responses to AZD1222 COVID-19 vaccine (dated by TCRdb to about 2021). Regarding the study in general: AZD1222 recipients whose second dose came at about 4 weeks and those whose second dose came at about 12 weeks were combined into one group, since spike-specific TCR depth and breadth did not differ between the two schedules. TCR sequencing covered fewer than 250 trial participants: nearly 210 given two doses of AZD1222 and 26 given two doses of MenACWY control vaccine. Enrollment into the trials was organized by age into subgroups of 18-55, 56-69 and 70-plus years, and those subgroups contained roughly 150, 30 and 60 TCR-sequenced participants, respectively. Study-level results and caveats: Participants were mostly white British and included more females than males, and it was suggested by the authors that clonal diversity may have been underestimated. In the small 56-69-year group, the increase in depth fell short of significance, most likely because of low power. Epitopes outside the regions mutated in the B.1.351 and B.1.1.7 variants were reportedly recognized by nearly half of the unique spike-specific TCRs. The vaccine-associated CD4 TCRs covered the entire spike protein, and the dominant responses fell in regions 160-218 and 743-854. Because no day 14 peak-response samples were available, the repertoires could be characterized only after the peak T cell response. A significant rise in spike-specific TCR breadth and depth was observed after two AZD1222 doses relative to day 0 and relative to MenACWY recipients. Conclusions about previously exposed vaccinees were limited because only six AZD1222 recipients were SARS-CoV-2 seropositive at baseline.

As encoded in the germline V gene, CDR1 is SGDLS while CDR2 is YYNGEE. The CDR3 has 15 amino acids, counting the end cysteine and phenylalanine. The sequence is cut down to CDR3 DNA, 45 bases in frame from base 1. The V end loses 1 base and the J end loses 7 bases, and a stretch of 14 bases separates them. The sample's time point label, decoded: baseline before first vaccination. Samples from vaccinated people were obtained from the UK trials COV001 and COV002, which included a single-blind randomized controlled phase 2/3 trial of AZD1222 (ChAdOx1 nCoV-19) in healthy adults. For TCRbeta chain sequencing, PBMC samples were collected from trial participants at day 0 and at day 28 after the second dose. The CDR3 regions of human TCRbeta chains were analyzed by immunosequencing. The original methods were these. Repertoire TCRs were checked for matches against a reference library of SARS-CoV-2-specific TCRs that had been generated using the MIRA antigen-specificity platform. Breadth was defined as the fraction of unique TCRs that were SARS-CoV-2-associated, and depth was defined as the fraction of total T cells that were SARS-CoV-2-associated. Using the MIRA data, every spike-specific TCR was mapped to the spike region that the TCR reacted to and assigned to either a CD4 or a CD8 class. Log10-transformed breadth and depth values were compared by one-way ANOVA with Sidak's multiple comparisons tests. The table comes from immuneACCESS by way of TCRdb, which keeps in-frame sequences with V and J called. Part of the clones is missing from these tables; in studies checked, under half for an unresolved V gene and the rest for unknown reasons. That table furnishes V, J and clone size, whereas the DNA furnished D and trimming. This sample gives under 150,000 clones in total; approximately 91% of them show up just once. The top ten hold 1.5% to 2% of the sample.

This clone was seen just once. The clone's antigen remains unknown. The sample holds no much larger clone one base away, and base qualities are not on file. The chain couples TRBV9 to TRBJ1-4; a weak D assignment points to TRBD1 (6 bases agree). The sample was peripheral blood, taken on day 0 of AZD1222 vaccination. This TCR came from an adult in good health. The CDR3 amino acid sequence is: CASSVLTGPTEKLFF. The nucleotide sequence is given as TGTGCCAGCAGCGTATTAACAGGGCCAACTGAAAAACTGTTTTTT.